These T cell receptor beta chains were read from a single sample in a study of cytomegalovirus exposure and HLA in healthy donors. The data were produced by immunoSEQ multiplex PCR, yet TCRdb's version contains in-frame clones alone and is incomplete. Of over 100,000 clones detected, 65% to 75% appear once; the ten largest clones hold 4.8%. Source material: PBMCs. These receptors all stem from a man aged 25 to 40 in good health and CMV-seropositive. CDR3s include the opening cysteine and the closing phenylalanine or tryptophan. The D gene is left open where the match is weak. Size values are once, few and many counts, or a class for expanded clones, and some rows have none.

>TRBJ1-1|-|TRBV11-2|TRBD1
TGTGCCAGCAGCCAAGACAGGGTGAACACTGAAGCTTTCTTT
CASSQDRVNTEAFF
>TRBJ2-3|-|TRBV9|-
TGTGCCAGCAGCGTAGAGGGTAGCGCTCCAGATACGCAGTATTTT
CASSVEGSAPDTQYF
>TRBJ2-5|-|TRBV5-6|-
TGTGCCAGCAGCGGCGGACACTACCAAGAGACCCAGTACTTC
CASSGGHYQETQYF
>TRBJ1-1|-|TRBV2|-
TGTGCCAGCATCCTCAGGAATGAGGGCACTGAAGCTTTCTTT
CASILRNEGTEAFF
>TRBJ2-3|once|TRBV5-1|-
TGCGCCAGCAGTCCTGACAACACAGATACGCAGTATTTT
CASSPDNTDTQYF
>TRBJ1-3|-|TRBV6-5|-
TGTGCCAGCAGTTACTCGGGGGGGTTCTCTGGAAACACCATATATTTT
CASSYSGGFSGNTIYF
>TRBJ1-5|few|TRBV2|TRBD1
TGTGCCAGCAGCCTCCAGGGGGCACGGAGCAATCAGCCCCAGCATTTT
CASSLQGARSNQPQHF
>TRBJ2-2|-|TRBV5-1|-
TGCGCCAGCAGCCCGTGGAGGCCAATTGGCTACACCGGGGAGCTGTTTTTT
CASSPWRPIGYTGELFF
>TRBJ1-4|few|TRBV5-4|TRBD1
TGTGCCAGCAGCTCTCCCGACAGGGATGAAAAACTGTTTTTT
CASSSPDRDEKLFF
>TRBJ1-1|-|TRBV10-2|-
TGCGCCAGCAGGAGCCAGGGTACGAGCACTGAAGCTTTCTTT
CASRSQGTSTEAFF
>TRBJ2-7|-|TRBV19|-
TGTGCCAGTAGTATAGAAGGGGGATACGAGCAGTACTTC
CASSIEGGYEQYF
>TRBJ2-7|-|TRBV18|-
TGTGCCAGCTCACACCACCGTGGATGTCAGGCTGCCTACGAGCAGTACTTC
CASSHHRGCQAAYEQYF
>TRBJ2-3|few|TRBV30|-
TGTGCCTGGAGAACAGGGATTAGCACAGATACGCAGTATTTT
CAWRTGISTDTQYF
>TRBJ2-3|few|TRBV9|TRBD2
TGTGCCAGCAGCGTAAAGCGGGGGGGCGGGACAGATACGCAGTATTTT
CASSVKRGGGTDTQYF
>TRBJ1-3|-|TRBV5-6|TRBD1
TGTGCCAGCAGCACTAACGTTGACAGGGTGCGCGCTGGAAACACCATATATTTT
CASSTNVDRVRAGNTIYF
>TRBJ2-3|-|TRBV30|TRBD1
TGTGCCTGGAGTGTACAGGGGGCAGATACGCAGTATTTT
CAWSVQGADTQYF
>TRBJ1-2|-|TRBV30|TRBD1
TGTGCCTGGGGGCTTAGCGGACAGGGGAGTGGCTACCCCTTC
CAWGLSGQGSGYPF
>TRBJ2-7|many|TRBV19|TRBD1
TGTGCCAGTAGTGACCCGACAGGGGGCGGATTCTACGAGCAGTACTTC
CASSDPTGGGFYEQYF
>TRBJ2-7|-|TRBV4-1|-
TGCGCCAGCAGCCAAGTGGCCACAGAATACGAACAGTACTTC
CASSQVATEYEQYF
>TRBJ2-1|-|TRBV5-6|TRBD2
TGTGCCAGCAGCTTGGGAGCGGGACGCCCTTTTCAGCTGTTCTTC
CASSLGAGRPFQLFF
>TRBJ1-4|-|TRBV4-3|TRBD1
TGCGCCAGCAGCGGGAGGACAGGGAATGAAAAACTGTTTTTT
CASSGRTGNEKLFF